This T cell receptor beta chain was captured in a study of T cell repertoires in cytomegalovirus infection. TCRdb recomputed calls from the reads with MiXCR, one row per CDR3 protein. The profile shows approximately 730,000 distinct CDR3 sequences, about 29% of them singletons. J was trimmed by 1 base and V by 0 bases; bases with no gene match: 7. The CDR3 totals 19 residues. The germline V gene encodes CDR1 SGHVS and CDR2 FNYEAQ. The sample holds many counts of this clonotype. Its target is unknown. The clonotype comes from a human donor in good health (CMV status not recorded). Some clones in this sample may be carry-over from other donors' samples. The V gene is TRBV7-6, the J gene TRBJ2-3, with TRBD2 matching 13 bases. The sample was cultured CD8+ T cells from PBMCs, taken from culture after CMV antigen stimulation. CDR3 DNA sequence: TGTGCCAGCAGCTTAGCTCCAACCGGGACTAGCGGGGGCACAGATACGCAGTATTTT. Translated, it gives CASSLAPTGTSGGTDTQYF.